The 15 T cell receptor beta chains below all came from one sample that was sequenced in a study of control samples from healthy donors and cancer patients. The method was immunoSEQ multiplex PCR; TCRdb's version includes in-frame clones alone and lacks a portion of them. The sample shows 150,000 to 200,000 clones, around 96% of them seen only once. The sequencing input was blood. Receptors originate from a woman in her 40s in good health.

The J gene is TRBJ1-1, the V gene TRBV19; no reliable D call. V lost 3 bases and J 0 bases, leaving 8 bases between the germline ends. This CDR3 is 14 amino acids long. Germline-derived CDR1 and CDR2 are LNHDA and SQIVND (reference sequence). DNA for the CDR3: TGTGCCAGTAGTATTAGCCAGATGAACACTGAAGCTTTCTTT. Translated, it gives CASSISQMNTEAFF.

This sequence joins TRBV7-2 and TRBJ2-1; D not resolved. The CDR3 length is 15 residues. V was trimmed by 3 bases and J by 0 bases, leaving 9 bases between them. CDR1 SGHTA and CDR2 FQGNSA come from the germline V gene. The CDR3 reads CASSFDRSSYNEQFF. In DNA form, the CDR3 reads TGTGCCAGCAGCTTTGATCGGAGCTCCTACAATGAGCAGTTCTTC.

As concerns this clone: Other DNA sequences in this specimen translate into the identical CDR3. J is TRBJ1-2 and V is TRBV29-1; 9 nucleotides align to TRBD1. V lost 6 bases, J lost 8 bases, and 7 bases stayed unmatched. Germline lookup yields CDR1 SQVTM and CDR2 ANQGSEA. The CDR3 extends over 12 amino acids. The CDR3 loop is CSVDRTGDGYTF. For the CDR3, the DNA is TGCAGCGTGGATAGGACAGGGGACGGCTACACCTTC.

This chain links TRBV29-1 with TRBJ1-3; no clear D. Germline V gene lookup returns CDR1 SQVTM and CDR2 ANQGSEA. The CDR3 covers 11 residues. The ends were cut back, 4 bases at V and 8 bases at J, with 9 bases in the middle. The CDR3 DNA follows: TGCAGCGTTGGCAACGTGGACACCATATATTTT. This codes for CSVGNVDTIYF.

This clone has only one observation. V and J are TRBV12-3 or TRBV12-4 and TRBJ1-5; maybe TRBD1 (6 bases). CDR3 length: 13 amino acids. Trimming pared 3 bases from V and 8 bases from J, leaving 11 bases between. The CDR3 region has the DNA TGTGCCAGCAGTTTTTGGGGGCGAGAGCCCCAGCATTTT. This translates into CASSFWGREPQHF.

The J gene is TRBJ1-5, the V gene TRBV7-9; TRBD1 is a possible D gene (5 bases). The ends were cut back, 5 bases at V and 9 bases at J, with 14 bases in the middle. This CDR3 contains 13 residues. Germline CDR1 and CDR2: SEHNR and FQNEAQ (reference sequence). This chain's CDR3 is CASSGGGSGPQHF. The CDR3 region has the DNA TGTGCCAGCAGCGGCGGGGGTAGCGGGCCCCAGCATTTT.

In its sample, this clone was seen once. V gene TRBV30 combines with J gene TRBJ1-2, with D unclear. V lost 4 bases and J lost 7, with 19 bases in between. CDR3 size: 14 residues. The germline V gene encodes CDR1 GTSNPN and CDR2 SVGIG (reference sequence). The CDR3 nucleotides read TGTGCCTGGACCCTACTTTCTTCAGGTTCTGGCTACACCTTC. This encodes CAWTLLSSGSGYTF.

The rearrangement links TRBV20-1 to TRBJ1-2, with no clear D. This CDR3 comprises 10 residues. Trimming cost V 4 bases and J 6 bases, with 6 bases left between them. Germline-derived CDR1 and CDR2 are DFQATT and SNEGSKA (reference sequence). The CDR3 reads CSATVDGYTF. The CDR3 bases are TGCAGTGCTACGGTGGATGGCTACACCTTC.

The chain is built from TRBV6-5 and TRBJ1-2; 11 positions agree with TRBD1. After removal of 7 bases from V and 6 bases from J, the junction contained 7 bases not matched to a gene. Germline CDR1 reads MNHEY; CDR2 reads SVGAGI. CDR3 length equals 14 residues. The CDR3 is CASTLDRGRDGYTF. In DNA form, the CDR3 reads TGTGCCAGCACCCTGGACAGGGGGCGTGATGGCTACACCTTC.

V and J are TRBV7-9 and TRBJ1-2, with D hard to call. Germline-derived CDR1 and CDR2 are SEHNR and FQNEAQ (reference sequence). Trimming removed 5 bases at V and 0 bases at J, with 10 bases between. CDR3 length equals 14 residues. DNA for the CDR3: TGTGCCAGCAGCGCGGATGTTACTAACTATGGCTACACCTTC. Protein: CASSADVTNYGYTF.

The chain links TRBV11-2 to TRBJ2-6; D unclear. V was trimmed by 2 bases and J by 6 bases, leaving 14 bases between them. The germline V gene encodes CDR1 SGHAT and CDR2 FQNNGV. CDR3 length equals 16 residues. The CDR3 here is CASSLSPPQLANVLTF. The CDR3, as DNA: TGTGCCAGCAGCTTATCCCCCCCTCAGTTGGCCAACGTCCTGACTTTC.

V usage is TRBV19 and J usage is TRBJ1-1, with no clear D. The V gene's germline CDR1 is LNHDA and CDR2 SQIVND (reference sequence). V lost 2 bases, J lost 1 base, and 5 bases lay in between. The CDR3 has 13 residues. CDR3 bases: TGTGCCAGTAGTATAAAACGGAACACTGAAGCTTTCTTT. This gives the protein CASSIKRNTEAFF.

The CDR3 nucleotides read TGTGCAAGTCGCTTTTCGAAAGCGGGGAGACAGGAAAAAGAGACCCAGTACTTC. The encoded protein is CASRFSKAGRQEKETQYF. The chain links TRBV12-2 to TRBJ2-5; the table names TRBD2, a call not compared with the DNA. TRBV12-2 is listed as a pseudogene. The CDR3 runs to 18 residues.

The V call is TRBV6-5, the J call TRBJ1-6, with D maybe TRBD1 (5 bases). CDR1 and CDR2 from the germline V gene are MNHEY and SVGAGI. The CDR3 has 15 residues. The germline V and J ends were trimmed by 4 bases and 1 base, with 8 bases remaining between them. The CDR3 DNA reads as TGTGCCAGCAGTTTCAGGGATTCCTATAATTCACCCCTCCACTTT. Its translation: CASSFRDSYNSPLHF.

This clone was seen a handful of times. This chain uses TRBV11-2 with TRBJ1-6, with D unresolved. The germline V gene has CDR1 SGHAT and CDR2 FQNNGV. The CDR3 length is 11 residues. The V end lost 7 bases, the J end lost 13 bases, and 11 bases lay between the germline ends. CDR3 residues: CASNDQGPLHF. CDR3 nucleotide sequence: TGTGCCAGCAACGACCAAGGGCCCCTCCACTTT.